The 28 T cell receptor beta chains in this list originate from one sample, sequenced in a study of blood T cells in healthy people across ages. Alongside a J-beta primer mix, a sample-barcoded 5' primer served in a second PCR lasting roughly 6 to 11 cycles. TCRdb passed the 5' RACE reads through MiXCR, listing each CDR3 protein once. The sample lists about 780,000 distinct CDR3 sequences, about a quarter seen once, with approximately 2.9% in the top ten. The same specimen was also included in a second study, on T cells of mothers and their children.

Sequenced sample: blood. Receptors were obtained from a boy aged 5-17 years in good health.

CDR3 amino acids: CASNPRDTNNEQFF. In DNA form, the CDR3 reads TGTGCCAGCAATCCGCGGGACACAAACAATGAGCAGTTCTTC. This sequence joins TRBV12-3 or TRBV12-4 and TRBJ2-5; D tentatively fits TRBD1 or TRBD2 (6 bases each). The J call is doubtful: the DNA matches TRBJ2-1 better. This CDR3 spans 14 amino acids.

The J gene is TRBJ2-3, the V gene TRBV4-1; 10 bases match TRBD2. The germline CDR1 and CDR2 sequences are MGHRA and YSYEKL. Trimming cost V 4 bases and J 3 bases; bases outside gene matches: 7. The CDR3 has 16 residues. The CDR3 loop is CASSPRTSGDTDTQYF. The CDR3, as DNA: TGCGCCAGCAGCCCTCGGACTAGCGGCGATACAGATACGCAGTATTTT.

The CDR3, as DNA: TGCGCCAGCAGCCAGGGGGCAGGGGGGCAGCCCCAGCATTTT. It yields the protein CASSQGAGGQPQHF. The V call is TRBV4-1, the J call TRBJ1-5; TRBD1 matches at 7 bases. CDR1 and CDR2 from the germline V gene are MGHRA and YSYEKL. Trimming at V came to 3 bases and at J to 7 bases, leaving 6 bases not matched to a gene. The CDR3 loop spans 14 amino acids.

The genes are TRBV7-9 and TRBJ1-1; D is perhaps TRBD1 (6 bases). With 4 bases removed from V and 7 bases from J, the gap between germline ends came to 19 bases. Germline assignment: CDR1 SEHNR and CDR2 FQNEAQ (reference sequence). The CDR3 is made up of 15 amino acids. The CDR3 DNA reads TGTGCCAGCAGCTCACCATACCGACAGGAGGATGAAGCTTTCTTT. It encodes CASSSPYRQEDEAFF. Using reference TRBV7-9 and TRBJ1-1 for the parts outside the CDR3, the full variable domain is DTGVSQNPRHKITKRGQNVTFRCDPISEHNRLYWYRQTLGQGPEFLTYFQNEAQLEKSRLLSDRFSAERPKGSFSTLEIQRTEQGDSAMYLCASSSPYRQEDEAFFGQGTRLTVV.

This chain joins TRBV28 and TRBJ1-5, with TRBD1 matching over 8 bases. Germline CDR1 and CDR2: MDHEN and SYDVKM. The CDR3 is 14 residues long. V gave up 5 bases and J gave up 4 bases; unmatched junction bases: 4. The CDR3 nucleotides are TGTGCCAGCAGTATGGACAGGGCTAATCAGCCCCAGCATTTT. Its translation is CASSMDRANQPQHF.

This clonotype has only a few counts. The chain employs TRBV6-6 and TRBJ2-7, with D perhaps matching TRBD1 or TRBD2 (6 bases each). Deletions cut 6 bases from V and 2 bases from J, with 17 bases between. The CDR3 is 15 residues long. Germline V gene lookup returns CDR1 MNHNY and CDR2 SVGAGI (reference sequence). The CDR3 DNA follows: TGTGCCAGCAGCTCCCTGGGGGGCGTGACCTACGAGCAGTACTTC. Residues: CASSSLGGVTYEQYF.

V is TRBV7-2 and J is TRBJ2-2, with TRBD1 as a possible D gene (6 bases). V shed 3 bases and J shed 3 bases, with 23 bases lying between them. The CDR3 runs to 19 residues. The germline gives CDR1 SGHTA, CDR2 FQGNSA. Written as DNA, the CDR3 is TGTGCCAGCAGCTTTTGGGTCTCTGGAACAGGGCGATACACCGGGGAGCTGTTTTTT. Protein: CASSFWVSGTGRYTGELFF.

The chain carries TRBV10-3 and TRBJ2-7, with D perhaps matching TRBD2 (5 bases). V gave up 3 bases and J gave up 0 bases, with 9 bases separating them. Germline V gene sequence: CDR1 ENHRY, CDR2 SYGVKD. The CDR3 has 14 residues. The DNA for the CDR3 is TGTGCCATCAGTGATCCGGGGAGCTCCTACGAGCAGTACTTC. Protein sequence: CAISDPGSSYEQYF.

This rearrangement joins TRBV2 to TRBJ2-3; 11 bases fit TRBD2. Germline CDR1 and CDR2: SNHLY and FYNNEI. The CDR3 is 15 residues long. V shed 8 bases, J shed 5 bases, and the junction held 9 bases outside the gene matches. The chain's CDR3 is CASVIAGGPGDTQYF. The DNA for the CDR3 is TGTGCCAGCGTGATAGCGGGGGGGCCGGGAGATACGCAGTATTTT.

The gene calls are TRBV6-6 and TRBJ1-2, with unresolved D. Germline V lookup: CDR1 MNHNY, CDR2 SVGAGI (reference sequence). V was shortened by 6 bases and J by 8 bases, with 19 bases between the two germline ends. The CDR3 is 14 residues long. CDR3 region: CASSPREVLNGYTF. The CDR3, as DNA: TGTGCCAGCAGCCCTCGGGAGGTGCTAAACGGCTACACCTTC.

This clonotype has a handful of counts. V usage is TRBV20-1 and J usage is TRBJ2-7; D remains ambiguous. The germline gives CDR1 DFQATT, CDR2 SNEGSKA (reference sequence). V gave up 0 bases and J gave up 2 bases, with 8 bases separating them. CDR3 length: 13 residues. CDR3 residues: CSARDQSTYEQYF. CDR3 coding DNA: TGCAGTGCTAGAGATCAAAGTACCTACGAGCAGTACTTC.

The rearrangement joins TRBV29-1 to TRBJ2-5; TRBD2 matches at 8 bases. V shed 3 bases and J 2 bases; nucleotides not matched to a gene: 2. The germline CDR1 and CDR2 sequences are SQVTM and ANQGSEA. This CDR3 has 13 residues. The CDR3 DNA sequence: TGCAGCGTTGACGGGAGGGGACAAGAGACCCAGTACTTC. This gives the protein CSVDGRGQETQYF.

Note on this clonotype: A much more abundant neighbour one base away suggests this may be a read error. The chain employs TRBV12-3 or TRBV12-4 and TRBJ2-6; D is perhaps TRBD1 (8 bases). The CDR3 extends over 17 amino acids. Here the CDR3 reads CASSLDRGPSGANLLTF. CDR3 nucleotides: TGTGCCAGCAGCCTTGACAGGGGCCCAAGCGGGGCCAACCTCCTGACTTTC.

This clonotype came up a few times. The V gene is TRBV5-1, the J gene TRBJ2-5, with no clear D. Germline CDR1 is SGHRS and CDR2 is YFSETQ. V gave up 3 bases and J gave up 1 base, with 10 bases separating them. CDR3 length: 14 residues. The CDR3 sequence: CASSSSSSQETQYF. Here the CDR3 DNA reads TGCGCCAGCAGCTCGAGCAGTTCCCAAGAGACCCAGTACTTC. The entire variable domain, with the rest obtained from reference TRBV5-1 and TRBJ2-5, is as follows: KAGVTQTPRYLIKTRGQQVTLSCSPISGHRSVSWYQQTPGQGLQFLFEYFSETQRNKGNFPGRFSGRQFSNSRSEMNVSTLELGDSALYLCASSSSSSQETQYFGPGTRLLVL.

This clonotype has only a few counts. The gene calls are TRBV6-1 and TRBJ2-5; D is unclear. The length of the CDR3 is 12 residues. Deletions cut 7 bases from V and 3 bases from J, with 9 bases between. Germline CDR1 and CDR2: MNHNS and SASEGT. The CDR3 is CASTVGKETQYF. Here the CDR3 DNA reads TGTGCCAGCACAGTAGGAAAAGAGACCCAGTACTTC.

The chain recombines TRBV5-1 with TRBJ2-7, with a weak D call TRBD1 (6 bases). V was cut by 0 bases and J by 4 bases, with 11 bases left in between. This CDR3 has 14 amino acids. Per the germline V gene, CDR1 is SGHRS and CDR2 is YFSETQ. CDR3 nucleotides: TGCGCCAGCAGCTTGGGGGACACCCTTTACGAGCAGTACTTC. Protein sequence: CASSLGDTLYEQYF.

This clonotype has only one observation. CDR3 residues: CASRFDSGANVLTF. The DNA for the CDR3 is TGCGCCAGCAGGTTTGACTCTGGGGCCAACGTCCTGACTTTC. The gene calls are TRBV5-1 and TRBJ2-6; D is ambiguous. The CDR3 runs to 14 residues. V lost 5 bases to trimming and J lost 0 bases, with 6 bases between them. Germline V gene data show CDR1 as SGHRS and CDR2 as YFSETQ.

The chain joins TRBV20-1 to TRBJ2-5; 11 bases line up with TRBD2. The V segment lost 3 bases and the J segment 0 bases; nucleotides outside the gene matches: 6. Germline V gives CDR1 DFQATT, CDR2 SNEGSKA (reference sequence). CDR3 length equals 16 residues. Here the CDR3 DNA reads TGCAGTGCTAGGGCGCTAGCGGGGGGAAACCAAGAGACCCAGTACTTC. It is translated as CSARALAGGNQETQYF.

The chain is built from TRBV5-1 and TRBJ1-2; 7 nucleotides align to TRBD1. The CDR3 spans 15 residues. The V and J ends lost 3 bases and 3 bases, in that order; junction bases with no gene match: 8. CDR1 SGHRS and CDR2 YFSETQ come from the germline V gene. The CDR3 spells CASSSNEGADYGYTF. The CDR3 DNA reads TGCGCCAGCAGCTCCAACGAGGGGGCCGACTATGGCTACACCTTC.

This clonotype occurred a few times. One junction end does not reproduce the germline sequence, and a read error may be involved. The chain is built from TRBV2 and TRBJ2-5; TRBD2 matches 9 bases. Germline-derived CDR1 and CDR2 are SNHLY and FYNNEI. The CDR3 has 13 residues. The CDR3 bases are TGTGCCAGCAGGCGACTAGCGGAAGAGACCCAGTACTTT. This translates into CASRRLAEETQYF.

This clonotype was counted a few times. The CDR3: CSVVRQGLYGYTF. The CDR3 DNA is TGCAGCGTTGTACGGCAGGGGCTCTATGGCTACACCTTC. The chain uses TRBV29-1 and TRBJ1-2; possible D gene TRBD1, 6 bases. This CDR3 region has 13 residues. V shed 4 bases and J shed 4 bases, with 13 bases lying between them. Germline-derived CDR1 and CDR2 are SQVTM and ANQGSEA.

This clonotype was observed a handful of times. This chain joins TRBV13 and TRBJ2-3, with D unclear. CDR3 length equals 15 residues. CDR1 PRHDT and CDR2 FYEKMQ come from the germline V gene (reference sequence). The V end lost 1 base, the J end lost 4 bases, and 12 bases lay between the germline ends. The CDR3 bases are TGTGCCAGCAGCTTAGCAACGGGCATGGCAGATACGCAGTATTTT. It encodes CASSLATGMADTQYF.

This clonotype has just a few counts. The chain joins TRBV25-1 to TRBJ2-1; D ambiguous. This CDR3 has 13 amino acids. Per germline, CDR1 MGHDK and CDR2 SYGVNS. The V end was cut by 1 base, the J end by 10 bases, with 11 bases between. This chain's CDR3 is CASSEFGAEEQFF. DNA for the CDR3: TGTGCCAGCAGTGAATTCGGCGCGGAGGAGCAGTTCTTC.

This clonotype was recorded many times. The rearrangement joins TRBV5-1 to TRBJ1-4, with D maybe TRBD1 (6 bases). The V gene lost 4 bases and the J gene lost 6 bases, with 13 bases spanning the gap. There are 14 residues in the CDR3. Per the germline V gene, CDR1 is SGHRS and CDR2 is YFSETQ. The CDR3 coding sequence is TGCGCCAGCAGCGGAACAGGGTGGCATGAAAAACTGTTTTTT. Translating gives CASSGTGWHEKLFF.

This chain connects TRBV20-1 to TRBJ2-5; no firm D call. The assigned J gene may be wrong: the sequence end matches TRBJ2-7 better. Germline CDR1 and CDR2: DFQATT and SNEGSKA (reference sequence). The CDR3 runs to 12 residues. The CDR3 DNA follows: TGCAGTGCTAGAGATCTACGGTCCGAGCAGTACTTC. Translation gives CSARDLRSEQYF.

The rearrangement links TRBV18 to TRBJ2-4; maybe TRBD2 (7 bases). CDR3 length: 15 amino acids. Per the germline V gene, CDR1 is KGHSH and CDR2 is LQKENI. Trimming shortened V by 2 bases and J by 6 bases, and 14 bases separated the two germline ends. CDR3 protein: CASSPVGGPGNIQYF. The CDR3 DNA follows: TGTGCCAGCTCACCAGTGGGGGGGCCAGGAAACATTCAGTACTTC.

This clonotype was counted a few times. The chain employs TRBV12-3 or TRBV12-4 and TRBJ2-1; no clear D. The V end was cut by 5 bases, the J end by 5 bases, with 13 bases between. CDR3 length equals 14 residues. Here the CDR3 reads CASSPRTLNNEQFF. CDR3 DNA: TGTGCCAGCAGTCCTAGGACCCTGAACAATGAGCAGTTCTTC.

This clonotype was seen more than once but under ten times. The rearrangement joins TRBV7-9 to TRBJ1-5, with D maybe TRBD1 (6 bases). Germline CDR1 reads SEHNR; CDR2 reads FQNEAQ (reference sequence). The CDR3 is 13 residues long. Deletions cut 5 bases from V and 10 bases from J, with 15 bases between. The CDR3 reads CASSETGTLPQHF. In nucleotides, the CDR3 is TGTGCCAGCAGCGAAACCGGGACACTTCCCCAGCATTTT.